This entry features one TCR beta chain sequence. No antigen is known for it. Generated by immunoSEQ multiplex PCR, the TCRdb table keeps only in-frame clones and is missing some. This table has tens of thousands of clones, about 81% appearing once. Blood was sampled at baseline, cycle 4 day 1, and cycle 7 day 1. The data stem from a study of OX40 agonist ivuxolimab in advanced cancers. The overall study: Participants averaged around 60 years of age (range roughly 23 to 90) and were 82.7% male. The study reported partial responses in three patients: one hepatocellular carcinoma, two cutaneous melanoma. Study-wide results and limits: Not determined was the antigen specificity of the expanded peripheral T cells.

The germline V and J ends were trimmed by 2 bases and 4 bases, with 12 bases remaining between them. The length of the CDR3 is 15 residues. Germline values: CDR1 LNHNV, CDR2 YYDKDF (reference sequence). The sample was CD4+ or CD8+ T cells sorted from blood, taken in a trial of the OX40 agonist ivuxolimab. The chain uses TRBV15 and TRBJ2-1, with a weak D call TRBD2 (6 bases). The source of this sequence is an adult with an advanced solid tumor such as melanoma, head and neck, liver or kidney cancer. The CDR3 protein is CATSRSTGTYNEQFF. The CDR3 region has the DNA TGTGCCACCAGCAGATCCACCGGGACTTACAATGAGCAGTTCTTC.